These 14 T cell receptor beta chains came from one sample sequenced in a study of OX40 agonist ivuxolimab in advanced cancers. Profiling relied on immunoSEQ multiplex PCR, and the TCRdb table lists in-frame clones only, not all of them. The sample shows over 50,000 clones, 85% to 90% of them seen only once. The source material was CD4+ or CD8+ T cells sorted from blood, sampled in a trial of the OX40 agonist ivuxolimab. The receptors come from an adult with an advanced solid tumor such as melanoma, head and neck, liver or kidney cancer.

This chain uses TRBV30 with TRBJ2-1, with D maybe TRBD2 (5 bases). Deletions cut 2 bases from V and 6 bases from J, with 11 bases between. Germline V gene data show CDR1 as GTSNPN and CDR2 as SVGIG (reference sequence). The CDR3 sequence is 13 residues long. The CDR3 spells CAWSKGGSNEQFF. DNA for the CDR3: TGTGCCTGGAGTAAAGGAGGTAGCAATGAGCAGTTCTTC.

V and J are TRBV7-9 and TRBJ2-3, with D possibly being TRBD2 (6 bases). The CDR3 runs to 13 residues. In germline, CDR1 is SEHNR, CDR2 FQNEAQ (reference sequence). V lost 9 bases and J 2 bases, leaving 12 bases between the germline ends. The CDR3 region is CASTGEITDTQYF. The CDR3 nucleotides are TGTGCCAGTACGGGGGAAATCACAGATACGCAGTATTTT.

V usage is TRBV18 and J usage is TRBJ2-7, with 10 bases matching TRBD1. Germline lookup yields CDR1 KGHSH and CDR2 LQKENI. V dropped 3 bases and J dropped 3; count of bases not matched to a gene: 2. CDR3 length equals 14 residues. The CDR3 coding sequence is TGTGCCAGCTCACCGGGACAGGGGAACTACGAGCAGTACTTC. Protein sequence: CASSPGQGNYEQYF.

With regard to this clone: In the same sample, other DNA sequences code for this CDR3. This CDR3 reads CASTDLYGYTF. For the CDR3, the DNA is TGTGCCAGTACTGACCTCTATGGCTACACCTTC. V is TRBV19 and J is TRBJ1-2; D gene ambiguous. CDR3 length: 11 amino acids. V was cut by 7 bases and J by 4 bases, with 7 bases left in between. From germline, CDR1 is LNHDA and CDR2 SQIVND (reference sequence).

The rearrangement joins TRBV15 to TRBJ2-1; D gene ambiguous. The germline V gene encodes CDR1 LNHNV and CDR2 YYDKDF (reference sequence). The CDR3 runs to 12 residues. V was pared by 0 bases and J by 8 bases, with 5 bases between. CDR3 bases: TGTGCCACCAGCAGAGAAGGCTATGAGCAGTTCTTC. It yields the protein CATSREGYEQFF. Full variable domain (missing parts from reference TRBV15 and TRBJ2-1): DAMVIQNPRYQVTQFGKPVTLSCSQTLNHNVMYWYQQKSSQAPKLLFHYYDKDFNNEADTPDNFQSRRPNTSFCFLDIRSPGLGDTAMYLCATSREGYEQFFGPGTRLTVL.

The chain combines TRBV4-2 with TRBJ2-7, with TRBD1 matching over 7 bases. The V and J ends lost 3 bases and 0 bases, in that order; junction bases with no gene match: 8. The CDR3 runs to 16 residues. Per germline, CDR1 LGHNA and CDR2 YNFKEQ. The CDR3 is CASSHRDRDVSYEQYF. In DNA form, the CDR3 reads TGTGCCAGCAGCCACAGAGACAGGGACGTCTCCTACGAGCAGTACTTC.

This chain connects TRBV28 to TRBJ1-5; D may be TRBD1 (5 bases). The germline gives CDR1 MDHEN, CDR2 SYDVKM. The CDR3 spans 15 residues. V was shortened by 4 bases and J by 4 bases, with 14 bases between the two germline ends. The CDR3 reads CASSSSGRGNQPQHF. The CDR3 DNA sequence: TGTGCCAGCAGTTCCTCCGGTCGGGGGAATCAGCCCCAGCATTTT.

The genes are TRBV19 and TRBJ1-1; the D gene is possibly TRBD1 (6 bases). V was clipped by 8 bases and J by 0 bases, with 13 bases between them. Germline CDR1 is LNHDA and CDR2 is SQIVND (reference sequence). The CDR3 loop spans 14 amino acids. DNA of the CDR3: TGTGCCAGTCGACAGGCGACTATGAACACTGAAGCTTTCTTT. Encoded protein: CASRQATMNTEAFF.

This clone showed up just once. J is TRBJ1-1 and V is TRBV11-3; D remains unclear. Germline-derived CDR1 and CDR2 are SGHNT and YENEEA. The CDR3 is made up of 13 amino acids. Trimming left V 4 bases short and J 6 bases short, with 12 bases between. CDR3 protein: CASSSPREPEAFF. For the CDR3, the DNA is TGTGCCAGCAGCTCCCCTCGGGAACCTGAAGCTTTCTTT.

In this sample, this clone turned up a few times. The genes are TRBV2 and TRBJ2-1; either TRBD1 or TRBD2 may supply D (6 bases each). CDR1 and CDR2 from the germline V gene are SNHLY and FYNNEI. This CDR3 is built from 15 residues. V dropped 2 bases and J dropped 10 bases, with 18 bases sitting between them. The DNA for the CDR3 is TGTGCCAGCAGTGAAACGGGGGCAAGTTCGTCCGAGCAGTTCTTC. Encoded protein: CASSETGASSSEQFF.

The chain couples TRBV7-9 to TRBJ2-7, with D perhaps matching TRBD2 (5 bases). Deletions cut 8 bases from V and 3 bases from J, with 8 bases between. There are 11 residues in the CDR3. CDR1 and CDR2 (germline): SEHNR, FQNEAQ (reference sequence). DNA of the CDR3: TGTGCCAGCGCCCGGGGCTACGAGCAGTACTTC. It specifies CASARGYEQYF.

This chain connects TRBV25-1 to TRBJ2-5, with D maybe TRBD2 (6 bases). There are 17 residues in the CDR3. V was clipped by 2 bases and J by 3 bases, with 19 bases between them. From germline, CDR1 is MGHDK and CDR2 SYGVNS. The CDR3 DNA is TGTGCCAGCAGTGAAGGGGGTGGAGGGAGCGGCAAAGAGACCCAGTACTTC. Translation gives CASSEGGGGSGKETQYF.

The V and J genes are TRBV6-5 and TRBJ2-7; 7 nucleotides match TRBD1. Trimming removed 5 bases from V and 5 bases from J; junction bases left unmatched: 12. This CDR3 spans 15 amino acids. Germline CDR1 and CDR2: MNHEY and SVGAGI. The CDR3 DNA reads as TGTGCCAGCAGTGCCGCGGAGACAGGGTTCGACGAGCAGTACTTC. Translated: CASSAAETGFDEQYF.

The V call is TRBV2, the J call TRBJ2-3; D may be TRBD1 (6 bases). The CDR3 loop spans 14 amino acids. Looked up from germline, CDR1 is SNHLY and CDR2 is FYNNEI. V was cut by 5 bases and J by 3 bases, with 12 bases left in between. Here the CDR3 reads CASSSQGLTDTQYF. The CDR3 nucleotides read TGTGCCAGCAGTTCACAGGGTCTGACAGATACGCAGTATTTT.